This entry describes one T cell receptor (beta chain). Antigen specificity is unknown. V was trimmed by 4 bases and J by 1 base, leaving 13 bases between them. Germline loops: CDR1 SNHLY, CDR2 FYNNEI. The CDR3 is 15 amino acids. This sample is part of a study of T cell responses to AZD1222 COVID-19 vaccine. Points from the study as a whole: Scientists sampled the repertoires only once the peak T cell response had passed. Distributed over spike, vaccine-associated CD4 TCRs predominated at 160-218 and 743-854. Spike-specific TCR depth and breadth grew after two AZD1222 doses.

Repertoires were generated with immunoSEQ multiplex PCR, while TCRdb's copy carries only in-frame clones and drops some. The table has roughly 120,000 clones, about 91% seen once. The TCR sequence derives from an adult in good health. The sequencing here drew on peripheral blood, taken on day 0 of AZD1222 vaccination. The chain joins TRBV2 to TRBJ1-1, with TRBD1 as a possible D gene (5 bases). CDR3 amino acids: CASSAYGTANTEAFF. CDR3 coding DNA: TGTGCCAGCAGTGCCTACGGGACGGCGAACACTGAAGCTTTCTTT.